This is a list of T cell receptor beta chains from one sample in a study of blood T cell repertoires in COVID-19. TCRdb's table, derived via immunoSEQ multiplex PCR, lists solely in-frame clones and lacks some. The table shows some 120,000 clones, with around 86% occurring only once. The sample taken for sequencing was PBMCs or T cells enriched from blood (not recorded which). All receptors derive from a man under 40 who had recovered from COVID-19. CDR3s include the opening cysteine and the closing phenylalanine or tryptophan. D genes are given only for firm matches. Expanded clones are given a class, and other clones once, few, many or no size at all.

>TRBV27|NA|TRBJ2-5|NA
CASSPSVAGETQYF
TGTGCCAGCAGCCCTTCCGTGGCGGGAGAGACCCAGTACTTC
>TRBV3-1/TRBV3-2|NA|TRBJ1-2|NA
CASSPGGYGYTF
TGTGCCAGCAGCCCCGGTGGTTATGGCTACACCTTC
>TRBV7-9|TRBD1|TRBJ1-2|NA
CASSLADRARGYTF
TGTGCCAGCAGCTTAGCAGACAGGGCGCGTGGCTACACCTTC
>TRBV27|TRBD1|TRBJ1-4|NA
CASSSTGVHEKLFF
TGTGCCAGCAGTTCGACAGGGGTGCATGAAAAACTGTTTTTT
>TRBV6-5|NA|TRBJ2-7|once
CASSYSFLQLYEQYF
TGTGCCAGCAGTTACTCGTTTCTTCAACTCTACGAGCAGTACTTC
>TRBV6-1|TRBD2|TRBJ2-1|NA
CASSEETSGGNEQFF
TGTGCCAGCAGTGAAGAGACTAGCGGGGGCAATGAGCAGTTCTTC
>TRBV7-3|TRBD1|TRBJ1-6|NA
CASSRGQGNSPLHF
TGTGCCAGCAGCCGTGGACAGGGGAATTCACCCCTCCACTTT
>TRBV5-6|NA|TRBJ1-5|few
CASSFGGVSNQPQHF
TGTGCCAGCAGCTTCGGGGGGGTTAGCAATCAGCCCCAGCATTTT
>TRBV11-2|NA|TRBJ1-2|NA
CASSLGWGLHGYTF
TGTGCCAGCAGCTTAGGATGGGGCCTGCATGGCTACACCTTC
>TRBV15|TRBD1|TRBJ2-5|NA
CATSRTGQTETQYF
TGTGCCACCAGCCGGACGGGACAGACGGAGACCCAGTACTTC
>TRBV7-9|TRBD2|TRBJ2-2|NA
CASRKLAGVGTGELFF
TGTGCCAGCAGAAAACTAGCGGGAGTGGGCACCGGGGAGCTGTTTTTT
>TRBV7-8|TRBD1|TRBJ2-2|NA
CASRQGEGTGELFF
TGTGCCAGCAGACAGGGGGAAGGCACCGGGGAGCTGTTTTTT
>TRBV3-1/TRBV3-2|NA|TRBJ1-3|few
CASSQDRDSGNTIYF
TGTGCCAGCAGCCAAGATCGGGATTCTGGAAACACCATATATTTT
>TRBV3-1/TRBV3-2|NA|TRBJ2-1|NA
CASSLRDTSYNEQFF
TGTGCCAGCAGCCTCCGGGACACCTCCTACAATGAGCAGTTCTTC
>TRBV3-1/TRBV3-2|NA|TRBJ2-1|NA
CASSQEMGEAYNEQFF
TGTGCCAGCAGCCAAGAAATGGGAGAGGCCTACAATGAGCAGTTCTTC
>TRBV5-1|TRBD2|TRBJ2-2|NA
CASSLGLAGHTGELFF
TGCGCCAGCAGCTTAGGGCTAGCGGGACATACCGGGGAGCTGTTTTTT
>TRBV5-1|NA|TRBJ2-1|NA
CASSLVGPNEQFF
TGCGCCAGCAGCTTAGTTGGGCCTAATGAGCAGTTCTTC
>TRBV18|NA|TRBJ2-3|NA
CASSPRRADADTQYF
TGTGCCAGCTCACCACGGAGGGCAGACGCGGATACGCAGTATTTT
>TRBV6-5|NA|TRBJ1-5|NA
CASSYAGNQPQHF
TGTGCCAGCAGTTACGCGGGCAATCAGCCCCAGCATTTT
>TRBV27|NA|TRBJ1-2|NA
CGTAPGNYGYTF
TGTGGCACAGCCCCAGGGAACTATGGCTACACCTTC
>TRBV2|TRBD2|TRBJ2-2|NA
CASSNNTGTRSTGELFF
TGTGCCAGCAGTAACAATACCGGGACTAGAAGCACCGGGGAGCTGTTTTTT
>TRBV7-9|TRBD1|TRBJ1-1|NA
CASNRDRGQGSTEAFF
TGTGCCAGCAACCGGGACAGGGGGCAGGGTAGCACTGAAGCTTTCTTT
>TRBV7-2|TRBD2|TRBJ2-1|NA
CAPAAASGSDEQFF
TGTGCCCCTGCGGCGGCTAGCGGGAGCGATGAGCAGTTCTTC
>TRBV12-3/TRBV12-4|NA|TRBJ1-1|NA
CASRRGLPTEAFF
TGTGCCAGCAGAAGGGGCCTTCCCACTGAAGCTTTCTTT
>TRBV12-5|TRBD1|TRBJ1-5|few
CASDLRGDSHSNQPQHF
TGTGCTAGTGACCTTAGGGGGGACAGTCATAGCAATCAGCCCCAGCATTTT
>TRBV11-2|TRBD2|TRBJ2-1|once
CASSSTGGSFEQFF
TGTGCCAGCAGCTCTACGGGAGGGAGTTTTGAGCAGTTCTTC
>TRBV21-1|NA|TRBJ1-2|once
CASSYNRINNYGYTF
TGTGCCAGCAGTTACAACAGGATTAATAACTATGGCTACACCTTC
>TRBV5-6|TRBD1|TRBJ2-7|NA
CASSWGQGPGEQYF
TGTGCCAGCAGCTGGGGACAGGGGCCCGGCGAGCAGTACTTC
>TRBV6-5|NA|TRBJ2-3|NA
CASKLGQTVADTQYF
TGTGCCAGCAAGTTAGGACAGACAGTAGCAGATACGCAGTATTTT
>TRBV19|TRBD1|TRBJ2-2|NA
CASSIDWTGNTGELFF
TGTGCCAGTAGTATAGATTGGACAGGGAACACCGGGGAGCTGTTTTTT
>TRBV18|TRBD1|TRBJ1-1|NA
CASSLYGQGGTEAFF
TGTGCCAGCTCACTTTACGGACAGGGAGGGACTGAAGCTTTCTTT
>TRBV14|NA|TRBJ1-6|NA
CASSPIYDSPLHF
TGTGCCAGCAGCCCCATCTACGATTCACCCCTCCACTTT
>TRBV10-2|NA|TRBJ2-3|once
CASQGHTDTQYF
TGCGCCAGTCAGGGACATACAGATACGCAGTATTTT
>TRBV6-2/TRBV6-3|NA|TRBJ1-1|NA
CASSYSSFARGATEAFF
TGTGCCAGCAGTTACTCGTCCTTTGCCCGGGGGGCAACTGAAGCTTTCTTT
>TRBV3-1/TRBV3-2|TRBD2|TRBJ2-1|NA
CASSQDVRSGSSNEQFF
TGTGCCAGCAGCCAAGATGTTCGGAGCGGGAGTAGCAATGAGCAGTTCTTC
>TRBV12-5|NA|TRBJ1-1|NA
CASGLPTSNTEAFF
TGTGCTAGTGGTTTGCCAACATCGAACACTGAAGCTTTCTTT
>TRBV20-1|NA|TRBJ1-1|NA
CSASSAGPGGAFF
TGCAGTGCTAGTTCGGCAGGTCCCGGCGGGGCTTTCTTT
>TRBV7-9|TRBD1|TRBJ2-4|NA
CASSSGQALAKNIQYF
TGTGCCAGCAGCTCCGGACAGGCCCTAGCCAAAAACATTCAGTACTTC
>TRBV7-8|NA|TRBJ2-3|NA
CASSLKSRWGGGTDTQYF
TGTGCCAGCAGCCTTAAGTCTAGGTGGGGGGGCGGCACAGATACGCAGTATTTT
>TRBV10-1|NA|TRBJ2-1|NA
CASRLDSQSEQFF
TGCGCCAGCAGACTTGACAGCCAGAGTGAGCAGTTCTTC
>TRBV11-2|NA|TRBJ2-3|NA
CASSLEGLTDTQYF
TGTGCCAGCAGCTTAGAGGGGCTCACAGATACGCAGTATTTT
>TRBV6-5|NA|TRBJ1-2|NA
CASSPEQGNYGYTF
TGTGCCAGCAGCCCAGAACAGGGAAACTATGGCTACACCTTC